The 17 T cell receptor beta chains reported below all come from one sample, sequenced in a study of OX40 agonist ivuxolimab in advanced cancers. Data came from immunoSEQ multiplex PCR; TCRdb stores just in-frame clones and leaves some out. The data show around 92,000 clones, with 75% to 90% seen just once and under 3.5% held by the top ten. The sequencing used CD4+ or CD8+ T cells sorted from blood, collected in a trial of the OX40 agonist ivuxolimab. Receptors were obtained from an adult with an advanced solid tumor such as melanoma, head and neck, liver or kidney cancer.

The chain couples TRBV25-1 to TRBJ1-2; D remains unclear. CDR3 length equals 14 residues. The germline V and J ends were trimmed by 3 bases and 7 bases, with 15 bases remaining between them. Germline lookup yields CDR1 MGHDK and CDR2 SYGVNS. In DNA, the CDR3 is TGTGCCAGCAGTGACCCCCGTCAGGACTCTGGCTACACCTTC. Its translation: CASSDPRQDSGYTF.

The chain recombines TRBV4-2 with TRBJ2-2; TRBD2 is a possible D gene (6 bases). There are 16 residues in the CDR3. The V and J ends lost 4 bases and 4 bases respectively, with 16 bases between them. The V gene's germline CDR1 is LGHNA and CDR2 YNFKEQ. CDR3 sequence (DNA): TGTGCCAGCAGCCCCGGGGGTTCTCGGGGCACCGGGGAGCTGTTTTTT. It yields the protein CASSPGGSRGTGELFF.

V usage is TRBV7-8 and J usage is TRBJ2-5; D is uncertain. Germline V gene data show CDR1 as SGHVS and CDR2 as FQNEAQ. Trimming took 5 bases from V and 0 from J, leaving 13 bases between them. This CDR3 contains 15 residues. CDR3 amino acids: CASSPTSWYQETQYF. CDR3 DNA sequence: TGTGCCAGCAGCCCGACAAGTTGGTACCAAGAGACCCAGTACTTC.

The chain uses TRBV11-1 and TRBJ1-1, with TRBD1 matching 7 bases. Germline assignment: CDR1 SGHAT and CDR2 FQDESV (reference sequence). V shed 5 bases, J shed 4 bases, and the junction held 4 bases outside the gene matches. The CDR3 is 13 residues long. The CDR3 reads CASSQGQITEAFF. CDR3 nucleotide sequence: TGTGCCAGCAGCCAGGGACAGATCACTGAAGCTTTCTTT. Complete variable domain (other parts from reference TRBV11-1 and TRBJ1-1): EAEVAQSPRYKITEKSQAVAFWCDPISGHATLYWYRQILGQGPELLVQFQDESVVDDSQLPKDRFSAERLKGVDSTLKIQPAELGDSAMYLCASSQGQITEAFFGQGTRLTVV.

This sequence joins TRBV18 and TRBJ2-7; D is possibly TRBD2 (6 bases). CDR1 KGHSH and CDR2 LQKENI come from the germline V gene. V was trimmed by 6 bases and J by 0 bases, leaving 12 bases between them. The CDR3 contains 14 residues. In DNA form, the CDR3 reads TGTGCCAGCTCCCCGGGACTCCTCTCCTACGAGCAGTACTTC. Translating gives CASSPGLLSYEQYF. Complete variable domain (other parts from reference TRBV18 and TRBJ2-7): NAGVMQNPRHLVRRRGQEARLRCSPMKGHSHVYWYRQLPEEGLKFMVYLQKENIIDESGMPKERFSAEFPKEGPSILRIQQVVRGDSAAYFCASSPGLLSYEQYFGPGTRLTVT.

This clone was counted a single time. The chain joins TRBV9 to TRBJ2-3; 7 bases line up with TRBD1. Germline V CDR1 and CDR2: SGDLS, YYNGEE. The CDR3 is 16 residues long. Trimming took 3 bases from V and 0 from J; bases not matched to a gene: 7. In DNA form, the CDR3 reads TGTGCCAGCAGCGAAAGTCCGGGACAGAGCACAGATACGCAGTATTTT. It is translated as CASSESPGQSTDTQYF. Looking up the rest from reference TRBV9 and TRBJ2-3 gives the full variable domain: DSGVTQTPKHLITATGQRVTLRCSPRSGDLSVYWYQQSLDQGLQFLIQYYNGEERAKGNILERFSAQQFPDLHSELNLSSLELGDSALYFCASSESPGQSTDTQYFGPGTRLTVL.

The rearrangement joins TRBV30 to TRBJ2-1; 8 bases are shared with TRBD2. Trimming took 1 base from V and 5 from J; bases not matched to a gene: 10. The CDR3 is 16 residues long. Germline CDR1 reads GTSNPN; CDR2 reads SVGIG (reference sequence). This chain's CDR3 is CAWSALGRGGDNEQFF. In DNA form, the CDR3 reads TGTGCCTGGAGTGCGTTAGGTCGGGGGGGGGACAATGAGCAGTTCTTC.

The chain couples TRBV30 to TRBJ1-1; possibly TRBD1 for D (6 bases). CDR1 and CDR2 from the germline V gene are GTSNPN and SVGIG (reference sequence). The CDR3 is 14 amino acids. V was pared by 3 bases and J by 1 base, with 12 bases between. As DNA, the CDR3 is TGTGCCTGGAGGAATACAGGGAGGAACACTGAAGCTTTCTTT. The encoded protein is CAWRNTGRNTEAFF.

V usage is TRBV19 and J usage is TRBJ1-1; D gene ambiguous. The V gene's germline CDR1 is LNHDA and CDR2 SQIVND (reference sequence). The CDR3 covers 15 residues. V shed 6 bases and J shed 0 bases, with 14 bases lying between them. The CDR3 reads CASRFGVRMNTEAFF. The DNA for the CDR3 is TGTGCCAGTAGATTTGGGGTTAGAATGAACACTGAAGCTTTCTTT.

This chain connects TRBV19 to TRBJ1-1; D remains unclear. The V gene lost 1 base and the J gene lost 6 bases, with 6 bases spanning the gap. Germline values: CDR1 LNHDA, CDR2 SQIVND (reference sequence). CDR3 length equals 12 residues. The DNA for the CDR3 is TGTGCCAGTAGTATAGGTGAACCTGAAGCTTTCTTT. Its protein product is CASSIGEPEAFF. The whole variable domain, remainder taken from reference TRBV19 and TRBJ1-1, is DGGITQSPKYLFRKEGQNVTLSCEQNLNHDAMYWYRQDPGQGLRLIYYSQIVNDFQKGDIAEGYSVSREKKESFPLTVTSAQKNPTAFYLCASSIGEPEAFFGQGTRLTVV.

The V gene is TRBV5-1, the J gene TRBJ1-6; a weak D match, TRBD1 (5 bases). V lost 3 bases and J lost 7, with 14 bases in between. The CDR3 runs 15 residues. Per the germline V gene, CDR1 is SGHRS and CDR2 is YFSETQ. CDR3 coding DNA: TGCGCCAGCAGCTCCGGGACTCGCCAAAATTCACCCCTCCACTTT. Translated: CASSSGTRQNSPLHF. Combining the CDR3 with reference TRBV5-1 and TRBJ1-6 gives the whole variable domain KAGVTQTPRYLIKTRGQQVTLSCSPISGHRSVSWYQQTPGQGLQFLFEYFSETQRNKGNFPGRFSGRQFSNSRSEMNVSTLELGDSALYLCASSSGTRQNSPLHFGNGTRLTVT.

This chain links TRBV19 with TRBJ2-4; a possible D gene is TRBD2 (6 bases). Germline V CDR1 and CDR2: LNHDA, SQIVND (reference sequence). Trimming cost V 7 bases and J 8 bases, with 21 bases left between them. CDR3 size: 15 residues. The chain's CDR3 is CASTYGLWGEDIQYF. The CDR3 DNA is TGTGCCAGTACCTACGGACTCTGGGGGGAAGACATTCAGTACTTC.

The CDR3 loop is CASSLVGGGGQPQHF. DNA of the CDR3: TGTGCCAGCAGCTTAGTGGGAGGGGGGGGTCAGCCCCAGCATTTT. The chain uses TRBV7-2 and TRBJ1-5, with D possibly TRBD1 on 6 matching bases. Trimming shortened V by 1 base and J by 6 bases, and 13 bases separated the two germline ends. Germline loops: CDR1 SGHTA, CDR2 FQGNSA. The CDR3 is 15 amino acids.

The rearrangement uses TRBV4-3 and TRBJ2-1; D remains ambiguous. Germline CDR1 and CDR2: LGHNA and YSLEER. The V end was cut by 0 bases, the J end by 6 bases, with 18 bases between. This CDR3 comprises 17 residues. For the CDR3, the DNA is TGCGCCAGCAGCCAAGAGAATGCGGACCAACTGCCCAATGAGCAGTTCTTC. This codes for CASSQENADQLPNEQFF.

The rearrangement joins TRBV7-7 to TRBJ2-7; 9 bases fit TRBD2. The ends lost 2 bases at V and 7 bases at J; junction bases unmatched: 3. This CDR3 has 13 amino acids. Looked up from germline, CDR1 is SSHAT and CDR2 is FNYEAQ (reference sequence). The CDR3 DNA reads TGTGCCAGCAGCTTATCCACTAGCGGGGAGCAGTACTTC. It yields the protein CASSLSTSGEQYF. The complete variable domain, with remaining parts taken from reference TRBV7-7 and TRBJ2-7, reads GAGVSQSPRYKVTKRGQDVTLRCDPISSHATLYWYQQALGQGPEFLTYFNYEAQPDKSGLPSDRFSAERPEGSISTLTIQRTEQRDSAMYRCASSLSTSGEQYFGPGTRLTVT.

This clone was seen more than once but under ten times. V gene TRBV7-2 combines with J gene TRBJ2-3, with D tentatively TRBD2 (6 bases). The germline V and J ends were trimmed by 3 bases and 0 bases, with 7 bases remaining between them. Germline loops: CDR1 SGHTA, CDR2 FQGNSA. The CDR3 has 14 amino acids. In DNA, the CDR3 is TGTGCCAGCAGCTTCGCGGGGAGCACAGATACGCAGTATTTT. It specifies CASSFAGSTDTQYF.

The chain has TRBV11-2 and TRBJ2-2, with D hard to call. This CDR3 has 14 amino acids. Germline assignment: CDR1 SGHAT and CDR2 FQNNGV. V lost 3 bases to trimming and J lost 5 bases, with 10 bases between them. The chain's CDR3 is CASSFLSWTGELFF. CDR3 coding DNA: TGTGCCAGCAGCTTCCTTAGTTGGACCGGGGAGCTGTTTTTT.